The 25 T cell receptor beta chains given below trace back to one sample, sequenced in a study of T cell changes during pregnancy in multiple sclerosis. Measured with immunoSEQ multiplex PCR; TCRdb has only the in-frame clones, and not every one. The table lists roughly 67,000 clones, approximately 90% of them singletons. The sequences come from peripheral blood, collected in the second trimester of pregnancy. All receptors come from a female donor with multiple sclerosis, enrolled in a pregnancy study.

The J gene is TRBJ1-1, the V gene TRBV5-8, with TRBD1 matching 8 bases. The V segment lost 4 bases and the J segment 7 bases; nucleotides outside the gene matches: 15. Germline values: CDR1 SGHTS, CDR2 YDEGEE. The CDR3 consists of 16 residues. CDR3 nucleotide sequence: TGTGCCAGCAGCCTAGACTTTGGACAGGGAAGAAATGAAGCTTTCTTT. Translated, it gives CASSLDFGQGRNEAFF.

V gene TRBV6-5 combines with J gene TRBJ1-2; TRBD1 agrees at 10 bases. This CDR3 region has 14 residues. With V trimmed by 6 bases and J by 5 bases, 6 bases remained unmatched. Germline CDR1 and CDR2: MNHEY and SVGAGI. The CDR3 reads CASRSAGQGYGYTF. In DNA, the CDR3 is TGTGCCAGCAGATCCGCGGGACAGGGGTATGGCTACACCTTC.

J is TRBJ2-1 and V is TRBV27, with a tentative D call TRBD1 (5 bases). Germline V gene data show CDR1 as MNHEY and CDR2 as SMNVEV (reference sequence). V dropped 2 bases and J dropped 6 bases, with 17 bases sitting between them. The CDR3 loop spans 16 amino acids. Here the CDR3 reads CASSLVGISRGNEQFF. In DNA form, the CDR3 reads TGTGCCAGCAGTTTAGTAGGGATATCAAGGGGCAATGAGCAGTTCTTC.

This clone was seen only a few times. Here the CDR3 reads CATSRDKAGGQPQHF. As DNA, the CDR3 is TGTGCCACCAGCAGAGATAAGGCAGGGGGGCAGCCCCAGCATTTT. The V and J genes are TRBV15 and TRBJ1-5; 7 bases match TRBD1. Germline CDR1 is LNHNV and CDR2 is YYDKDF (reference sequence). This CDR3 has 15 amino acids. J lost 7 bases, V lost 0 bases, and 6 bases had no gene match. Complete variable domain (other parts from reference TRBV15 and TRBJ1-5): DAMVIQNPRYQVTQFGKPVTLSCSQTLNHNVMYWYQQKSSQAPKLLFHYYDKDFNNEADTPDNFQSRRPNTSFCFLDIRSPGLGDTAMYLCATSRDKAGGQPQHFGDGTRLSIL.

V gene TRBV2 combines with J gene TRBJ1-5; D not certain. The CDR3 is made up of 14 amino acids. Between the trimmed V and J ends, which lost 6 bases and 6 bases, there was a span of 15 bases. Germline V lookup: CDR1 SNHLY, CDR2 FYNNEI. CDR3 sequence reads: CASREDGHLQPQHF. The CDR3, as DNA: TGTGCCAGCAGGGAGGACGGGCACCTTCAGCCCCAGCATTTT.

CDR3 sequence: CAISSGLAGGPDRDGEQFF. Written as DNA, the CDR3 is TGTGCCATCAGCTCGGGACTAGCGGGAGGGCCCGATAGGGATGGTGAGCAGTTCTTC. V is TRBV10-3 and J is TRBJ2-1; the match to TRBD2 covers 16 bases. The V gene's germline CDR1 is ENHRY and CDR2 SYGVKD. The CDR3 runs to 19 residues. The V segment lost 6 bases and the J segment 9 bases; nucleotides outside the gene matches: 17.

The DNA for the CDR3 is TGTGCCTGGAGTGTACGGGCTAGCGGGGGGCCTGGCACAGATACGCAGTATTTT. Translation: CAWSVRASGGPGTDTQYF. This chain joins TRBV30 and TRBJ2-3; 11 bases align to TRBD2. Unmatched junction bases numbered 9, after V lost 0 bases and J lost 1 base. The CDR3 runs to 18 residues. Germline V lookup: CDR1 GTSNPN, CDR2 SVGIG (reference sequence). Looking up the rest from reference TRBV30 and TRBJ2-3 gives the full variable domain: SQTIHQWPATLVQPVGSPLSLECTVEGTSNPNLYWYRQAAGRGLQLLFYSVGIGQISSEVPQNLSASRPQDRQFILSSKKLLLSDSGFYLCAWSVRASGGPGTDTQYFGPGTRLTVL.

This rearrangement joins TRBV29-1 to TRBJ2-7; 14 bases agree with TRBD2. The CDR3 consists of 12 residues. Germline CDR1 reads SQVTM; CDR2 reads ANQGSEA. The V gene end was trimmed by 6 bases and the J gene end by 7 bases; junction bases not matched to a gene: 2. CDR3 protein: CSVGLAGEEQYF. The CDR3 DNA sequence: TGCAGCGTGGGACTAGCGGGAGAGGAGCAGTACTTC.

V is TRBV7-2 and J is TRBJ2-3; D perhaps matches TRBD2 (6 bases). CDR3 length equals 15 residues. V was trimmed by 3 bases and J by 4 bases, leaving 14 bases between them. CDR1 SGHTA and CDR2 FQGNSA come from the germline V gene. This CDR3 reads CASSFAGRPPDTQYF. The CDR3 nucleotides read TGTGCCAGCAGCTTTGCGGGGCGGCCCCCAGATACGCAGTATTTT.

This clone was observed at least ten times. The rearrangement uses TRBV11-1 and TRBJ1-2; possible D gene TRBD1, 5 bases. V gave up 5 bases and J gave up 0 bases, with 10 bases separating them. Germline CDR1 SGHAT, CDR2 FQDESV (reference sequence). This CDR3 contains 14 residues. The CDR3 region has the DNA TGTGCCAGCAGCGCCAGGGAAACTAACTATGGCTACACCTTC. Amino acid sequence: CASSARETNYGYTF.

The CDR3 here is CASSQEYSGTVYEQYF. CDR3 coding DNA: TGCGCCAGCAGCCAAGAATATTCCGGGACAGTCTACGAGCAGTACTTC. The chain carries TRBV4-1 and TRBJ2-7; 7 positions match TRBD1. Trimming took 0 bases from V and 3 from J; bases not matched to a gene: 8. CDR3 length: 16 residues. Germline CDR1 and CDR2: MGHRA and YSYEKL.

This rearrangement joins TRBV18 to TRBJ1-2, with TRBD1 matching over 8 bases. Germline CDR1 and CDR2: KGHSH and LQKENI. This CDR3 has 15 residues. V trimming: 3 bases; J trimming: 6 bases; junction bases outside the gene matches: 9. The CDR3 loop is CASSPSGTGYHGYTF. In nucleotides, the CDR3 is TGTGCCAGCTCACCCTCCGGGACAGGTTATCATGGCTACACCTTC. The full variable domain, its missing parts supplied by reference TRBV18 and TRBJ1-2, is NAGVMQNPRHLVRRRGQEARLRCSPMKGHSHVYWYRQLPEEGLKFMVYLQKENIIDESGMPKERFSAEFPKEGPSILRIQQVVRGDSAAYFCASSPSGTGYHGYTFGSGTRLTVV.

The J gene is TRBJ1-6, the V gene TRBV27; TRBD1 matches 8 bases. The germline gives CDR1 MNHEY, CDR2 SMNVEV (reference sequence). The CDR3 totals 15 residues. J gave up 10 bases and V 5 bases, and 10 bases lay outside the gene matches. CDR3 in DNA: TGTGCCAGCAGTCAAGGCCGACAGGGGCGGTCACCCCTCCACTTT. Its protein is CASSQGRQGRSPLHF.

In nucleotides, the CDR3 is TGTGCCAGCAGGCCACAGGGGCCCGGGGAGCTGTTTTTT. Translating gives CASRPQGPGELFF. The chain is built from TRBV6-6 and TRBJ2-2; the match to TRBD1 covers 7 bases. The CDR3 contains 13 residues. The germline CDR1 and CDR2 sequences are MNHNY and SVGAGI (reference sequence). V shed 6 bases, J shed 6 bases, and the junction held 4 bases outside the gene matches.

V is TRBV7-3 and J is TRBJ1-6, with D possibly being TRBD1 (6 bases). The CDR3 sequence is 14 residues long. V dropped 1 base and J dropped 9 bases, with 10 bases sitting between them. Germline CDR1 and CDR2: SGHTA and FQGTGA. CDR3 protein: CASSLMGAGSPLHF. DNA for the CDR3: TGTGCCAGCAGCTTAATGGGGGCGGGTTCACCCCTCCACTTT.

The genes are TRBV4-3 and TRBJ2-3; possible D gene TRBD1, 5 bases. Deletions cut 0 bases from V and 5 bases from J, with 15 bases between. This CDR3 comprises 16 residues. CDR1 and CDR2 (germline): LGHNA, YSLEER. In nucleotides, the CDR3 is TGCGCCAGCAGCCAAGATTGGATCAGGGCAGGAGATACGCAGTATTTT. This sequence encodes CASSQDWIRAGDTQYF.

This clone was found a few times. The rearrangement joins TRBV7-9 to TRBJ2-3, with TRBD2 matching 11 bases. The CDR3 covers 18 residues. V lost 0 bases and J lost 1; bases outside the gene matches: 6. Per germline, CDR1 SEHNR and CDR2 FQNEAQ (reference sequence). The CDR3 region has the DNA TGTGCCAGCAGCTTAGCTTGGGAGACTAGCGGGGGCACAGATACGCAGTATTTT. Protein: CASSLAWETSGGTDTQYF.

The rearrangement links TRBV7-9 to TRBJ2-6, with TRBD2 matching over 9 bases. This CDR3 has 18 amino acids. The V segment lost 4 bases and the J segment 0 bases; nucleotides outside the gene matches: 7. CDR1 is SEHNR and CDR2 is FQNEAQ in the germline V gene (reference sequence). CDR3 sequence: CASSSGGGGDSGANVLTF. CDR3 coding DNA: TGTGCCAGCAGCTCCGGAGGCGGGGGGGACTCTGGGGCCAACGTCCTGACTTTC.

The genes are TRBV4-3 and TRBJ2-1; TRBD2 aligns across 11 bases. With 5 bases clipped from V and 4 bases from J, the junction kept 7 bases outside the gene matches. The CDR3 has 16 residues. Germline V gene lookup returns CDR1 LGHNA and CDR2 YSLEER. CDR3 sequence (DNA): TGCGCCAGCAGCTTATCGACTAGCGGGGATTACAATGAGCAGTTCTTC. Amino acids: CASSLSTSGDYNEQFF.

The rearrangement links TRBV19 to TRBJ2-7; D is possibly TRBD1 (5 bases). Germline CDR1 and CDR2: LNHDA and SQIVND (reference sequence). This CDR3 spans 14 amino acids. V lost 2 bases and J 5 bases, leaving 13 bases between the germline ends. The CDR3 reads CASSIPGREHEQYF. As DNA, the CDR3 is TGTGCCAGTAGTATACCCGGCAGGGAACACGAGCAGTACTTC.

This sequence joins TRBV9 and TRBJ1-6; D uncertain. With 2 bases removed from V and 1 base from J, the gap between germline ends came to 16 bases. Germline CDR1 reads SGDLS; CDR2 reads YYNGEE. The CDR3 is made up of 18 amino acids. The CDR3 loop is CASSVTVSPGSYNSPLHF. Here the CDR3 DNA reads TGTGCCAGCAGCGTGACGGTGTCCCCGGGGTCCTATAATTCACCCCTCCACTTT.

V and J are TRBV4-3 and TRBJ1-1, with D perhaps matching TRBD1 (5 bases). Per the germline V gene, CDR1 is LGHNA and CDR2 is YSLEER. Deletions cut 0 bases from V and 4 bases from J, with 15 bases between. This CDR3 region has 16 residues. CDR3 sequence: CASSQDMGGWGTEAFF. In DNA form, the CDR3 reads TGCGCCAGCAGCCAAGATATGGGGGGATGGGGCACTGAAGCTTTCTTT.

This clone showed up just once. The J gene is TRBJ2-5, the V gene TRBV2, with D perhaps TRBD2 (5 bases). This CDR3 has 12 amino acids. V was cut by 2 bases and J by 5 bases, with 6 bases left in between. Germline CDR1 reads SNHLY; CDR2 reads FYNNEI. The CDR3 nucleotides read TGTGCCAGCAGTGAATGGGAGGAGACCCAGTACTTC. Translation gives CASSEWEETQYF. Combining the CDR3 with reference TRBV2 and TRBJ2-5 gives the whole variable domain EPEVTQTPSHQVTQMGQEVILRCVPISNHLYFYWYRQILGQKVEFLVSFYNNEISEKSEIFDDQFSVERPDGSNFTLKIRSTKLEDSAMYFCASSEWEETQYFGPGTRLLVL.

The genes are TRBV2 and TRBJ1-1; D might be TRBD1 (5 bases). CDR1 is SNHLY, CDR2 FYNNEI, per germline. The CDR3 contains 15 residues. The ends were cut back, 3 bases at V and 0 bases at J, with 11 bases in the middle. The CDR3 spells CASSEGKGLNTEAFF. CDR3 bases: TGTGCCAGCAGTGAGGGGAAGGGGCTGAACACTGAAGCTTTCTTT.

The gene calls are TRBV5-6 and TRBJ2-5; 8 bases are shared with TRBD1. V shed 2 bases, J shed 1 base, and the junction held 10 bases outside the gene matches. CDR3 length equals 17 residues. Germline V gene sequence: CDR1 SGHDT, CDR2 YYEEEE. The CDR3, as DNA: TGTGCCAGCAGCTTTTTAAATTGGGACAGGTTCCAAGAGACCCAGTACTTC. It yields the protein CASSFLNWDRFQETQYF.